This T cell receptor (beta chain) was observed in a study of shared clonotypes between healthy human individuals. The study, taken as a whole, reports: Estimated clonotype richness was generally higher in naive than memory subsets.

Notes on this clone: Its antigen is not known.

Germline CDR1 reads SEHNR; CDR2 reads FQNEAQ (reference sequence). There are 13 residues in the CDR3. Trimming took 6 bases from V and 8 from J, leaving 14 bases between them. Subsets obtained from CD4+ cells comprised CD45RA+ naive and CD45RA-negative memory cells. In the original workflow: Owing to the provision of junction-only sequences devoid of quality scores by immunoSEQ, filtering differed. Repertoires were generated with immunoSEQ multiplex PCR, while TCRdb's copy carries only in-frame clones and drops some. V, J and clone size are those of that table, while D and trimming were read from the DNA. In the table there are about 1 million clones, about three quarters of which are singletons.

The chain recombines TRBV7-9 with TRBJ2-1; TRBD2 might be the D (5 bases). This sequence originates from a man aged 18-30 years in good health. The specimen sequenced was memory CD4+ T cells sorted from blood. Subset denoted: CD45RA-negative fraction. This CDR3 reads CASSSRVTDEQFF. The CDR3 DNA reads TGTGCCAGCAGTTCGAGGGTTACGGATGAGCAGTTCTTC.